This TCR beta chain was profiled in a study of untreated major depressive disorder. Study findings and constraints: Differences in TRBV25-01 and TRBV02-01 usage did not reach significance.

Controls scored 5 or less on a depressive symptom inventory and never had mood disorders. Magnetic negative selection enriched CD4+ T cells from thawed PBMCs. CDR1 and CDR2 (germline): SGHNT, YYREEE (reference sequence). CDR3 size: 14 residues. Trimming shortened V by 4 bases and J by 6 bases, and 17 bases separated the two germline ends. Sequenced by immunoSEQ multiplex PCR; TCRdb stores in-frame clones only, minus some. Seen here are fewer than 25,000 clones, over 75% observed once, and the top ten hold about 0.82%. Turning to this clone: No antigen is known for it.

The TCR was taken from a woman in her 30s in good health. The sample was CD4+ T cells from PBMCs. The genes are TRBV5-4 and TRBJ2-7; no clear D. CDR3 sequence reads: CASSEPGPVGEQYF. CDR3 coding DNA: TGTGCCAGCAGCGAACCGGGCCCTGTAGGCGAGCAGTACTTC. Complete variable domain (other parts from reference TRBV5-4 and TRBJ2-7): ETGVTQSPTHLIKTRGQQVTLRCSSQSGHNTVSWYQQALGQGPQFIFQYYREEENGRGNFPPRFSGLQFPNYSSELNVNALELDDSALYLCASSEPGPVGEQYFGPGTRLTVT.